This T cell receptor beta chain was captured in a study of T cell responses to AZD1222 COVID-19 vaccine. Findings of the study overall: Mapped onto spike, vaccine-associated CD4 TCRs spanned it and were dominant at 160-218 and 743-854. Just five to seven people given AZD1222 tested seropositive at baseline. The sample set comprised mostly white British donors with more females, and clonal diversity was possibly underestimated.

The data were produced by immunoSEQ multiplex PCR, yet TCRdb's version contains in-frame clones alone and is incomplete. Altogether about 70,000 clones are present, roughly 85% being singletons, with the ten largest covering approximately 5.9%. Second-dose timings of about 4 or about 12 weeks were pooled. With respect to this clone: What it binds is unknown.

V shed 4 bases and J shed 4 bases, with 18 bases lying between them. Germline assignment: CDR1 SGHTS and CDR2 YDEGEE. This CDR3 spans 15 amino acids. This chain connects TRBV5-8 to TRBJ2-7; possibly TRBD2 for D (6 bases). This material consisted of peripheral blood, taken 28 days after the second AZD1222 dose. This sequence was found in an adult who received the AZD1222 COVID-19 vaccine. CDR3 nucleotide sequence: TGTGCCAGCAGCCCTCCGGGACGGGAGACGTACGAGCAGTACTTC. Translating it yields CASSPPGRETYEQYF.